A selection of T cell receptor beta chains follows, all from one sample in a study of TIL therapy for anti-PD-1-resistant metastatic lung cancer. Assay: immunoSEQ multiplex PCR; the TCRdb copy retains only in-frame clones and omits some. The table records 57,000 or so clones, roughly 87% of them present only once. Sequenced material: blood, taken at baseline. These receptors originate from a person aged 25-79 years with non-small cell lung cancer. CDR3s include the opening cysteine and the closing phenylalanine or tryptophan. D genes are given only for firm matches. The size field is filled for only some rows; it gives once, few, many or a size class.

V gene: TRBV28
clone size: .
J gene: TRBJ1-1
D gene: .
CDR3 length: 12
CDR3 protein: CASSWGMTEAFF
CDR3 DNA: TGTGCCAGCAGTTGGGGGATGACTGAAGCTTTCTTT

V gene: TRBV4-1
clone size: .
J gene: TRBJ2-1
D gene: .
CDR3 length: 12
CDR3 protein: CASSSLYNEQFF
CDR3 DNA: TGCGCCAGCAGCTCCCTCTACAATGAGCAGTTCTTC

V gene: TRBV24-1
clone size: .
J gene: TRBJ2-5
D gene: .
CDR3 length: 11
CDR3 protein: CATGLGETQYF
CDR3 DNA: TGTGCCACCGGATTGGGCGAGACCCAGTACTTC

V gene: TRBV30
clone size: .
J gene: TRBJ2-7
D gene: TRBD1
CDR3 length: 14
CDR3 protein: CAWTLSFTGDEQYF
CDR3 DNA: TGTGCCTGGACCTTGTCGTTTACAGGGGACGAGCAGTACTTC

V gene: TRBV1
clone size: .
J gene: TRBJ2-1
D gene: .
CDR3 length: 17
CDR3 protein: CTSSQDVAGSTLYEQFF
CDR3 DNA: TGCACCAGCAGCCAAGATGTGGCGGGGAGCACTCTCTATGAGCAGTTCTTC

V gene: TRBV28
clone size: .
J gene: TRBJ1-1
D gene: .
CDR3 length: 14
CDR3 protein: CASSLPRMNTEAFF
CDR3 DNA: TGTGCCAGCAGTTTACCCAGGATGAACACTGAAGCTTTCTTT

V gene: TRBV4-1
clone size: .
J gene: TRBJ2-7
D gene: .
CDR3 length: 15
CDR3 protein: CASSPGGRGSYEQYF
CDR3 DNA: TGCGCCAGCAGCCCCGGCGGGCGGGGATCCTACGAGCAGTACTTC

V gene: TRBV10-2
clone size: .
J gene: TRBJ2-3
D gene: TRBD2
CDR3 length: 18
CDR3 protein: CASRGGLAGGPNGDTQYF
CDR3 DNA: TGCGCCAGCAGGGGGGGACTAGCGGGAGGGCCCAACGGAGATACGCAGTATTTT

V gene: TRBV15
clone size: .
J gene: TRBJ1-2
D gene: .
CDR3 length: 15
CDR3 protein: CATSRDSRGPYGYTF
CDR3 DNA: TGTGCCACCAGCAGAGATAGTCGGGGGCCCTATGGCTACACCTTC

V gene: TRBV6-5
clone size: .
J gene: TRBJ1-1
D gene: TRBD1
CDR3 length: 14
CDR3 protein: CASSRDRVNTEAFF
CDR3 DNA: TGTGCCAGCAGTCGGGACAGGGTTAACACTGAAGCTTTCTTT

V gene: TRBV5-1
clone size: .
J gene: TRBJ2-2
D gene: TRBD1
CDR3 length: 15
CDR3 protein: CASSFNRGNTGELFF
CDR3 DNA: TGCGCCAGCAGCTTTAACAGGGGGAACACCGGGGAGCTGTTTTTT

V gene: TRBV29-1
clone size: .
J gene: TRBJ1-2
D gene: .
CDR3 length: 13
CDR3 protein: CSVEPLEGRGYTF
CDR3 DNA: TGCAGCGTTGAACCCTTAGAAGGTCGGGGCTACACCTTC

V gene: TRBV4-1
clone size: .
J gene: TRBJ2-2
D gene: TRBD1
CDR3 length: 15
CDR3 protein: CASSQSDRGAGELFF
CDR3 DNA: TGCGCCAGCAGCCAGTCAGACAGGGGAGCCGGGGAGCTGTTTTTT

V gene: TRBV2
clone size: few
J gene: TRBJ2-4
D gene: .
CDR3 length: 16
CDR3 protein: CASRSRQLLAKNIQYF
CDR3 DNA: TGTGCCAGCAGAAGCCGACAGTTACTAGCCAAAAACATTCAGTACTTC

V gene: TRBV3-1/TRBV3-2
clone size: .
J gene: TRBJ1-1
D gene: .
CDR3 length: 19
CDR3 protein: CASSPKGVRASVGNTEAFF
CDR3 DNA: TGTGCCAGCAGCCCCAAGGGGGTCCGGGCGTCAGTGGGGAACACTGAAGCTTTCTTT

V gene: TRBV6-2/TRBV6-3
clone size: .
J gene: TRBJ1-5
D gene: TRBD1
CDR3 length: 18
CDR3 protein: CASSYLLIPGGNNQPQHF
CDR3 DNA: TGTGCCAGCAGTTACTTATTGATTCCAGGGGGGAACAATCAGCCCCAGCATTTT

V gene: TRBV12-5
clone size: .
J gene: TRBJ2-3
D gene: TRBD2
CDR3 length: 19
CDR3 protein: CASGLDLLTSGRGTDTQYF
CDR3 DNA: TGTGCTAGTGGTTTGGACTTACTGACTAGCGGGAGAGGCACAGATACGCAGTATTTT

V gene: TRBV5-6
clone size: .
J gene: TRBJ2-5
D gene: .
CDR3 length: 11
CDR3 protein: CASSLGVDQYF
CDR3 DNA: TGTGCCAGCAGCTTGGGGGTCGACCAGTACTTC

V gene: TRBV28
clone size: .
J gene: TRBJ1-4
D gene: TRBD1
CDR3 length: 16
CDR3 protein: CASSSGTATGAGKLFF
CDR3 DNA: TGTGCCAGCAGCTCCGGGACAGCCACCGGGGCTGGAAAACTGTTTTTT

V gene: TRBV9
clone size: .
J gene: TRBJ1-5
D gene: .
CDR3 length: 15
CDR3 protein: CASSQAGYSNQPQHF
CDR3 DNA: TGTGCCAGCAGCCAAGCCGGATATAGCAATCAGCCCCAGCATTTT

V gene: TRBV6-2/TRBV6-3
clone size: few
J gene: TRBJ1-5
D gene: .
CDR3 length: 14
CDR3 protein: CASSKPGEYQPQHF
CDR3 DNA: TGTGCCAGCAGTAAGCCGGGGGAGTATCAGCCCCAGCATTTT

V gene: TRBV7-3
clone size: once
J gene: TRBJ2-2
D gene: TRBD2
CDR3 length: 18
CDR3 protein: CASSLTAGGPWGTGELFF
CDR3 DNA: TGTGCCAGCAGCTTAACAGCGGGGGGGCCTTGGGGCACCGGGGAGCTGTTTTTT

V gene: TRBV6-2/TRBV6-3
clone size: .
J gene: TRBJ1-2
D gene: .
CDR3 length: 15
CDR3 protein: CASSYGAPDPYGYTF
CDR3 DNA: TGTGCCAGCAGTTACGGGGCCCCGGACCCTTATGGCTACACCTTC

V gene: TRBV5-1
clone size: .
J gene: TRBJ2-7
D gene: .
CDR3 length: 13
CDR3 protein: CASSLTGIYEQYF
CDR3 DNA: TGCGCCAGCAGCTTGACAGGGATCTACGAGCAGTACTTC

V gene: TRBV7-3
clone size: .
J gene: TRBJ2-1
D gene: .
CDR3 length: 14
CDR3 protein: CASSLGAVYNEQFF
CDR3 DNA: TGTGCCAGCAGCTTAGGAGCGGTGTACAATGAGCAGTTCTTC

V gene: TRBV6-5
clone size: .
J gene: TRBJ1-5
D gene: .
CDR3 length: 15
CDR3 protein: CASSPEGGSNQPQHF
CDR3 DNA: TGTGCCAGCAGCCCCGAGGGGGGGAGCAATCAGCCCCAGCATTTT

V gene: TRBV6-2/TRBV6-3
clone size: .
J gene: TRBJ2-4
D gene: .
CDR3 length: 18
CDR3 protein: CASSLTDDAAFAKNIQYF
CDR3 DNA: TGTGCCAGCAGTCTCACGGATGACGCGGCATTCGCCAAAAACATTCAGTACTTC

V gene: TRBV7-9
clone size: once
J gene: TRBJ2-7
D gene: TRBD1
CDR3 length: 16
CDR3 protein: CASSHSRGHNSYEQYF
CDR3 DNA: TGTGCCAGCAGCCATAGTAGGGGGCATAACTCCTACGAGCAGTACTTC

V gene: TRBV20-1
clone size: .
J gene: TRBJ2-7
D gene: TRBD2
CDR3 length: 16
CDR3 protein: CSASPKAGVVGNEQYF
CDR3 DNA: TGCAGTGCTAGTCCTAAAGCGGGAGTAGTCGGAAACGAGCAGTACTTC

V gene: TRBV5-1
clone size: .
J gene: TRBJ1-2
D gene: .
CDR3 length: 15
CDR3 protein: CASSPTGGAGYGYTF
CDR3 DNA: TGCGCCAGCAGTCCCACCGGGGGGGCCGGCTATGGCTACACCTTC

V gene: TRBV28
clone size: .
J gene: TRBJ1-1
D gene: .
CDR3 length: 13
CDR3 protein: CASSAGGQPEAFF
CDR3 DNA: TGTGCCAGCAGTGCCGGCGGACAACCCGAAGCTTTCTTT